The 10 T cell receptor beta chains listed next were all sequenced from one sample in a study of CD8 T cells in Susac syndrome (dated by TCRdb to the late 2010s). The protocol used for the library was the immunoSEQ multiplex PCR assay. RNA was extracted with the RNeasy kit and about 0.5 to 1 ug was reverse transcribed using random hexamers. Through fastp at Q25 and MiXCR, TCRdb rebuilt clones from the public reads, retaining in-frame beta chains. A single entry per CDR3 protein holds the most common genes and DNA from its merged rows. The sample table records hundreds of thousands of distinct CDR3 sequences; 95% of these occur just once. Approximately 0.081% of the sample goes to the ten largest clones. Sequences were obtained from CD4+ T cells from PBMCs. Source of these receptors: a human donor with multiple sclerosis.

This chain links TRBV27 with TRBJ2-7; 10 bases line up with TRBD1. V lost 4 bases, J lost 0 bases, and 6 bases stayed unmatched. This CDR3 is 16 amino acids long. Germline CDR1 MNHEY, CDR2 SMNVEV (reference sequence). The CDR3 DNA is TGTGCCAGCAGTTCGGGGACAGGGGCGGGCTCCTACGAGCAGTACGTC. Encoded protein: CASSSGTGAGSYEQYV.

This rearrangement joins TRBV29-1 to TRBJ1-2, with a weak D call TRBD1 (5 bases). Germline V gene lookup returns CDR1 SQVTM and CDR2 ANQGSEA. V lost 3 bases and J lost 8, with 13 bases in between. The CDR3 sequence is 12 residues long. CDR3 in amino acids: CSVDSGGGGYTF. The CDR3 DNA is TGCAGCGTTGATTCGGGGGGTGGAGGCTACACCTTC.

This chain uses TRBV18 with TRBJ2-7, with D perhaps matching TRBD1 (6 bases). CDR1 and CDR2 from the germline V gene are KGHSH and LQKENI. Trimming took off 2 bases at V and 0 bases at J, with 14 bases between the two ends. This CDR3 is built from 16 residues. CDR3 nucleotides: TGTGCCAGCTCACCAATGGACAGAGGCCTCTCCTACGAGCAGTACTTC. This gives the protein CASSPMDRGLSYEQYF.

The V gene is TRBV20-1, the J gene TRBJ1-1; D is ambiguous. This CDR3 is built from 12 residues. Germline V gene lookup returns CDR1 DFQATT and CDR2 SNEGSKA (reference sequence). V was shortened by 6 bases and J by 11 bases, with 19 bases between the two germline ends. Written as DNA, the CDR3 is TGCAGTGCCGCCCCGACAAGGCTGGAGGCTTTCTTT. This codes for CSAAPTRLEAFF.

This chain links TRBV12-3 or TRBV12-4 with TRBJ2-1; a possible D gene is TRBD2 (5 bases). The CDR3 is 16 residues long. The V and J ends lost 5 bases and 5 bases respectively, with 19 bases between them. CDR3 nucleotides: TGTGCCAGCAGTCCCGGCTTAGGGCGGGCCCACAATGAGCAGTTCTTC. Protein product: CASSPGLGRAHNEQFF.

The chain recombines TRBV30 with TRBJ2-5; 9 nucleotides match TRBD1. Germline V CDR1 and CDR2: GTSNPN, SVGIG (reference sequence). Germline trimming cut 2 bases from V and 5 bases from J; bases unmatched to any gene: 15. This CDR3 has 17 residues. CDR3 residues: CAWSKPKDRGPYETQYF. As DNA, the CDR3 is TGTGCCTGGAGTAAGCCAAAGGACAGGGGTCCTTACGAGACCCAGTACTTC.

This sequence joins TRBV11-2 and TRBJ1-1; a possible D gene is TRBD1 (6 bases). V was cut by 1 base and J by 3 bases, with 12 bases left in between. CDR1 is SGHAT and CDR2 is FQNNGV in the germline V gene. The CDR3 is 15 amino acids. The CDR3 reads CASSLVSAGDTEAFF. The CDR3 DNA follows: TGTGCCAGCAGCTTAGTTTCGGCAGGGGACACTGAAGCTTTCTTT.

V usage is TRBV20-1 and J usage is TRBJ1-6, with 7 bases matching TRBD1. This CDR3 spans 16 amino acids. Germline V gene data show CDR1 as DFQATT and CDR2 as SNEGSKA (reference sequence). V lost 3 bases to trimming and J lost 0 bases; unmatched junction nucleotides: 5. Here the CDR3 reads CSARGTVYSYNSPLHF. DNA of the CDR3: TGCAGTGCTAGGGGGACAGTCTACTCCTATAATTCACCCCTCCACTTT.

This clonotype was observed a few times. The rearrangement uses TRBV9 and TRBJ2-7; D perhaps matches TRBD2 (5 bases). The V and J ends lost 1 base and 7 bases respectively, with 18 bases between them. Germline-derived CDR1 and CDR2 are SGDLS and YYNGEE. The CDR3 spans 15 residues. Here the CDR3 reads CASSVQGGGPREQYF. The CDR3 DNA reads TGTGCCAGCAGCGTACAAGGTGGAGGACCTAGGGAGCAGTACTTC.

A single count supports this clonotype. CDR3 nucleotide sequence: TGCAGCGTTGCCCGTGGCGCAGATACGCAGTATTTT. The encoded protein is CSVARGADTQYF. The chain has TRBV29-1 and TRBJ2-3; the D is unclear. The CDR3 has 12 residues. The V end lost 4 bases, the J end lost 4 bases, and 9 bases lay between the germline ends. The germline V gene encodes CDR1 SQVTM and CDR2 ANQGSEA.